The 9 T cell receptor beta chains presented below share a single source sample, sequenced in a study of CD8 T cells in Susac syndrome. It was with random hexamers that roughly 0.5 to 1 ug RNA was reverse transcribed. TCRdb itself ran the immunoSEQ multiplex PCR reads through MiXCR, one entry per CDR3 protein. The sample has over 200,000 distinct CDR3 sequences; 85% to 95% are singletons. Sequenced input: CD4+ T cells from PBMCs. The receptor source for this set is a human donor with multiple sclerosis.

The rearrangement links TRBV28 to TRBJ1-1; 9 positions match TRBD1. The trim removed 5 bases at V and 10 bases at J, leaving 11 bases unmatched. This CDR3 contains 14 residues. Germline-derived CDR1 and CDR2 are MDHEN and SYDVKM. CDR3 sequence: CASSAPGQGMRAFF. In DNA form, the CDR3 reads TGTGCCAGCAGTGCTCCGGGACAGGGCATGCGAGCTTTCTTT. Full variable domain (outside the CDR3, taken from reference TRBV28 and TRBJ1-1): DVKVTQSSRYLVKRTGEKVFLECVQDMDHENMFWYRQDPGLGLRLIYFSYDVKMKEKGDIPEGYSVSREKKERFSLILESASTNQTSMYLCASSAPGQGMRAFFGQGTRLTVV.

V is TRBV29-1 and J is TRBJ2-7, with 8 bases matching TRBD1. With 6 bases clipped from V and 3 bases from J, the junction kept 7 bases outside the gene matches. The CDR3 is made up of 13 amino acids. Germline lookup yields CDR1 SQVTM and CDR2 ANQGSEA. In nucleotides, the CDR3 is TGCAGCGTCGCCCGGACAGGGAACTACGAGCAGTACTTC. Translated, it gives CSVARTGNYEQYF.

This clonotype was found once. J is TRBJ2-3 and V is TRBV20-1; perhaps TRBD2 as D (6 bases). Germline loops: CDR1 DFQATT, CDR2 SNEGSKA (reference sequence). The ends were cut back, 0 bases at V and 5 bases at J, with 15 bases in the middle. The CDR3 length is 15 residues. This chain's CDR3 is CSARDVAGLGDTQYF. The CDR3 coding sequence is TGCAGTGCTAGAGATGTTGCGGGGTTGGGAGATACGCAGTATTTT.

As DNA, the CDR3 is TGCAGCTCCACAGGGGGCACGTACAATGAGCAGTTCTTC. As protein: CSSTGGTYNEQFF. The J gene is TRBJ2-1, the V gene TRBV29-1; 9 bases are a match to TRBD1. CDR3 length: 13 amino acids. J was trimmed by 4 bases and V by 8 bases; bases with no gene match: 6. Germline assignment: CDR1 SQVTM and CDR2 ANQGSEA.

The chain has TRBV3-1 and TRBJ2-7, with D tentatively TRBD1 (5 bases). The germline gives CDR1 LGHDT, CDR2 YNNKEL (reference sequence). The CDR3 extends over 14 amino acids. Trimming cost V 4 bases and J 2 bases, with 12 bases left between them. CDR3 protein: CASSLGHLTYEQYF. As DNA, the CDR3 is TGTGCCAGCAGCCTAGGACACCTAACCTACGAGCAGTACTTC.

The CDR3 here is CASSGQGRAYGYTF. CDR3 bases: TGTGCCAGCAGCGGGCAGGGTAGAGCCTATGGCTACACCTTC. The genes are TRBV9 and TRBJ1-2, with a weak D call TRBD1 (5 bases). The CDR3 covers 14 residues. Germline V lookup: CDR1 SGDLS, CDR2 YYNGEE. The V end lost 3 bases, the J end lost 4 bases, and 13 bases lay between the germline ends. The full variable domain, its missing parts supplied by reference TRBV9 and TRBJ1-2, is DSGVTQTPKHLITATGQRVTLRCSPRSGDLSVYWYQQSLDQGLQFLIQYYNGEERAKGNILERFSAQQFPDLHSELNLSSLELGDSALYFCASSGQGRAYGYTFGSGTRLTVV.

The chain carries TRBV12-5 and TRBJ2-7, with D unclear. CDR3 size: 12 residues. Trimming stripped 6 bases from V and 6 bases from J, with 12 bases between. Looked up from germline, CDR1 is LGHNT and CDR2 is FRNRAP. CDR3 DNA: TGTGCTAGTGGCCCCCCTCAAGCCGAGCAGTACTTC. It translates to CASGPPQAEQYF.

The chain uses TRBV7-9 and TRBJ2-1, with 7 positions matching TRBD1. Trimming cost V 2 bases and J 1 base; bases outside gene matches: 5. The length of the CDR3 is 16 residues. In germline, CDR1 is SEHNR, CDR2 FQNEAQ (reference sequence). CDR3 loop: CASSLPRQGSYNEQFF. CDR3 in DNA: TGTGCCAGCAGCTTACCTCGACAGGGTTCCTACAATGAGCAGTTCTTC.

This chain links TRBV15 with TRBJ2-5; 8 bases agree with TRBD1. This CDR3 region has 18 residues. Germline V gene sequence: CDR1 LNHNV, CDR2 YYDKDF (reference sequence). V was clipped by 0 bases and J by 2 bases; unmatched bases: 11. CDR3 DNA: TGTGCCACCAGCAGAGATAGGGACAGGCTTCAGCAACAAGAGACCCAGTACTTC. Amino acid sequence: CATSRDRDRLQQQETQYF.